The present TCR beta chain was sequenced within a study of T cells in localized non-small cell lung cancer. The method was immunoSEQ multiplex PCR; TCRdb's version includes in-frame clones alone and lacks a portion of them. The sample lists around 16,000 clones; about 80% were seen once. Study-wide results and caveats: Heterogeneity stays possible, as sequencing covered only one tumor region.

Worth noting for this clone: Antigen: not known.

V trimming: 5 bases; J trimming: 1 base; junction bases outside the gene matches: 6. CDR1 SGHAT and CDR2 FQNNGV come from the germline V gene. This CDR3 region has 18 residues. Sequenced here: peripheral blood, sampled before any cancer treatment. V is TRBV11-2 and J is TRBJ2-2; 14 bases agree with TRBD2. This clonotype was sampled from a male donor aged 60 or over with stage I lung adenocarcinoma. CDR3 DNA sequence: TGTGCCAGCAGCGTGGGACTAGCGGGGGCGGGGAACACCGGGGAGCTGTTTTTT. This encodes CASSVGLAGAGNTGELFF.